The next 15 T cell receptor beta chains were all read from a single sample in a study of T cell responses to AZD1222 COVID-19 vaccine listed by TCRdb under 2021. What this sample's time point label stands for: baseline before first vaccination. Library preparation was by the immunoSEQ multiplex PCR assay. TCRdb holds this immuneACCESS table with in-frame rearrangements only. Some clones are missing; in checked studies, unresolved V genes explain under half, and the rest has no known cause. In all, the sample holds over 75,000 clones, and 80% to 90% of those were seen once. The top ten clonotypes cover under 35% of the sample. This specimen was peripheral blood, taken on day 0 of AZD1222 vaccination. These receptors were obtained from an adult in good health.

The V and J genes are TRBV18 and TRBJ1-3; D not certain. Trimming stripped 4 bases from V and 0 bases from J, with 10 bases between. In germline, CDR1 is KGHSH, CDR2 LQKENI. CDR3 size: 15 residues. The CDR3 loop reads CASSRQSTSGNTIYF. The DNA of the CDR3 is TGTGCCAGCTCACGGCAGTCGACCTCTGGAAACACCATATATTTT.

V usage is TRBV14 and J usage is TRBJ1-1; no definite D call. From germline, CDR1 is SGHDN and CDR2 FVKESK. V was clipped by 6 bases and J by 1 base, with 9 bases between them. The CDR3 is made up of 13 amino acids. The CDR3 DNA is TGTGCCAGCAGTCTGACGGCGAACACTGAAGCTTTCTTT. Protein sequence: CASSLTANTEAFF.

The V and J genes are TRBV29-1 and TRBJ2-5; 8 positions agree with TRBD2. Germline-derived CDR1 and CDR2 are SQVTM and ANQGSEA. The CDR3 is 13 residues long. The J segment lost 2 bases and the V segment lost 7 bases, leaving 6 bases of the junction unmatched. CDR3 bases: TGCAGCGGGGGGACTAGACGGCAAGAGACCCAGTACTTC. It codes for CSGGTRRQETQYF.

The chain is built from TRBV28 and TRBJ1-6; 9 positions agree with TRBD1. CDR1 and CDR2 from the germline V gene are MDHEN and SYDVKM. This CDR3 is built from 12 residues. V was pared by 6 bases and J by 9 bases, with 0 bases of the junction left unmatched. CDR3: CASRTGGSPLHF. The CDR3 bases are TGTGCCAGCAGGACAGGGGGTTCACCCCTCCACTTT. Full variable domain (rest looked up from reference TRBV28 and TRBJ1-6): DVKVTQSSRYLVKRTGEKVFLECVQDMDHENMFWYRQDPGLGLRLIYFSYDVKMKEKGDIPEGYSVSREKKERFSLILESASTNQTSMYLCASRTGGSPLHFGNGTRLTVT.

V and J are TRBV11-2 and TRBJ2-5; the D gene is possibly TRBD1 (5 bases). Germline CDR1 is SGHAT and CDR2 is FQNNGV. CDR3 length: 11 amino acids. Deletions cut 7 bases from V and 4 bases from J, with 7 bases between. The CDR3 nucleotides read TGTGCCAGCAAAGGGGTAGAGACCCAGTACTTC. This gives the protein CASKGVETQYF.

The V gene is TRBV3-1 (or the pseudogene TRBV3-2), the J gene TRBJ2-1, with D perhaps matching TRBD1 or TRBD2 (5 bases each). Trimming left V 1 base short and J 5 bases short, with 18 bases between. This CDR3 has 17 residues. Germline CDR1 reads LGHDT; CDR2 reads YNNKEL (reference sequence). The DNA for the CDR3 is TGTGCCAGCAGCCAAGTTCTTGGGGGAAAGGGGAACAATGAGCAGTTCTTC. It translates to CASSQVLGGKGNNEQFF.

The chain employs TRBV23-1 and TRBJ2-1, with 8 bases aligning to TRBD1. TRBV23-1 is an ORF; its function is uncertain. The CDR3 consists of 18 residues. The V and J ends lost 6 bases and 2 bases, in that order; junction bases with no gene match: 15. Written as DNA, the CDR3 is TGCGCCAGCAGCCGAATGGACAGGGACCCCCATACCTACAATGAGCAGTTCTTC. Translating gives CASSRMDRDPHTYNEQFF.

CDR3 in amino acids: CSASEGETQYF. Here the CDR3 DNA reads TGCAGTGCTTCAGAGGGGGAGACCCAGTACTTC. V and J are TRBV20-1 and TRBJ2-5; D possibly matches TRBD1 or TRBD2 (5 bases each). The V gene lost 5 bases and the J gene lost 5 bases, with 9 bases spanning the gap. Germline-derived CDR1 and CDR2 are DFQATT and SNEGSKA (reference sequence). There are 11 residues in the CDR3.

This clone was seen only once. The chain combines TRBV13 with TRBJ2-1; D possibly corresponds to TRBD1 (6 bases). V shed 2 bases and J shed 7 bases, with 18 bases lying between them. The CDR3 covers 16 residues. CDR1 PRHDT and CDR2 FYEKMQ come from the germline V gene (reference sequence). The CDR3 spells CASSLLTDPQGNEQFF. The DNA of the CDR3 is TGTGCCAGCAGCTTATTGACGGACCCCCAGGGGAATGAGCAGTTCTTC.

The chain uses TRBV28 and TRBJ2-3; D is ambiguous. The V gene's germline CDR1 is MDHEN and CDR2 SYDVKM. The CDR3 consists of 14 residues. Trimming pared 4 bases from V and 2 bases from J, leaving 10 bases between. CDR3 DNA: TGTGCCAGCAGTTCTCTTAGCTCCACAGATACGCAGTATTTT. This translates into CASSSLSSTDTQYF.

The chain recombines TRBV18 with TRBJ2-2; the match to TRBD1 covers 7 bases. CDR3 length: 14 residues. V lost 5 bases to trimming and J lost 0 bases; unmatched junction nucleotides: 0. Germline lookup yields CDR1 KGHSH and CDR2 LQKENI. The CDR3 loop reads CASSGTANTGELFF. The CDR3 DNA follows: TGTGCCAGCTCAGGGACAGCGAACACCGGGGAGCTGTTTTTT.

The chain has TRBV7-9 and TRBJ2-7, with no clear D. V was trimmed by 8 bases and J by 6 bases, leaving 17 bases between them. Germline CDR1 is SEHNR and CDR2 is FQNEAQ (reference sequence). This CDR3 has 13 amino acids. CDR3 bases: TGTGCCAGCCTCCCTAGGAGTACCGGCGAGCAGTACTTC. Its translation is CASLPRSTGEQYF.

The V and J genes are TRBV7-9 and TRBJ2-2; D perhaps matches TRBD1 (6 bases). The CDR3 extends over 17 amino acids. V shed 7 bases and J shed 0 bases, with 18 bases lying between them. Germline assignment: CDR1 SEHNR and CDR2 FQNEAQ (reference sequence). This chain's CDR3 is CASTFSGQPSNTGELFF. For the CDR3, the DNA is TGTGCCAGCACCTTTTCCGGACAGCCTTCGAACACCGGGGAGCTGTTTTTT.

The chain combines TRBV19 with TRBJ2-1, with 8 nucleotides matching TRBD2. Unmatched junction bases numbered 8, after V lost 5 bases and J lost 5 bases. Germline V gene data show CDR1 as LNHDA and CDR2 as SQIVND (reference sequence). The CDR3 runs to 15 residues. The CDR3 sequence: CASSVPGLGNNEQFF. In nucleotides, the CDR3 is TGTGCCAGTAGTGTCCCGGGACTAGGGAACAATGAGCAGTTCTTC.

CDR3 amino acids: CASSIERETQYF. The DNA of the CDR3 is TGTGCCAGCAGCATTGAAAGGGAGACCCAGTACTTC. The V call is TRBV3-1 (or the pseudogene TRBV3-2), the J call TRBJ2-5; D is ambiguous. Trimming removed 5 bases at V and 5 bases at J, with 9 bases between. CDR1 and CDR2 (germline): LGHDT, YNNKEL (reference sequence). The CDR3 consists of 12 residues.